A selection of T cell receptor beta chains follows, all from one sample in a study of control samples from healthy donors and cancer patients. TCRdb's table, derived via immunoSEQ multiplex PCR, lists solely in-frame clones and lacks some. Of tens of thousands of clones in the sample, 95% to 97% were seen once. The sequenced sample consisted of blood. The receptor set was obtained from a woman aged 30 to 39 in good health. The conserved cysteine and the conserved F or W are not part of the CDR3 here. Fields, in order: J gene, V gene, CDR3 protein.

J gene: TRBJ2-3
V gene: TRBV12-3/TRBV12-4
CDR3 protein: ASSLGAQY

J gene: TRBJ2-7
V gene: TRBV2
CDR3 protein: ANRRSGYEQY

J gene: TRBJ2-1
V gene: TRBV27
CDR3 protein: ASSYAGGNNEQF

J gene: TRBJ2-7
V gene: TRBV29-1
CDR3 protein: SVDWGSREQY

J gene: TRBJ1-1
V gene: TRBV24-1
CDR3 protein: ATSDVRGGQAF

J gene: TRBJ1-4
V gene: TRBV19
CDR3 protein: ASSLQGGTGKLF

J gene: TRBJ1-5
V gene: TRBV27
CDR3 protein: ASSSGTASSNQPQH

J gene: TRBJ2-5
V gene: TRBV5-1
CDR3 protein: ASSYPLCRETQY

J gene: TRBJ1-2
V gene: TRBV28
CDR3 protein: ASSLPRDRYGYT

J gene: TRBJ1-1
V gene: TRBV27
CDR3 protein: ASSSRQGLRTEAF

J gene: TRBJ1-2
V gene: TRBV19
CDR3 protein: ASSPPGRRGYT

J gene: TRBJ2-7
V gene: TRBV24-1
CDR3 protein: ATSDQGRSLQY

J gene: TRBJ1-5
V gene: TRBV21-1
CDR3 protein: ASSKGGFFLRSKNQPQH

J gene: TRBJ1-1
V gene: TRBV30
CDR3 protein: AWSPLVDNEAF

J gene: TRBJ1-1
V gene: TRBV6-5
CDR3 protein: ASSYGTGLNTEAF

J gene: TRBJ2-1
V gene: TRBV27
CDR3 protein: ASSYTSGRYNEQF

J gene: TRBJ1-5
V gene: TRBV28
CDR3 protein: ASRGVFLDQPQH

J gene: TRBJ2-5
V gene: TRBV24-1
CDR3 protein: ATSDSLGQGAGETQY

J gene: TRBJ2-5
V gene: TRBV4-2
CDR3 protein: ASSQDLPGTSGWKSQETQY

J gene: TRBJ2-1
V gene: TRBV19
CDR3 protein: ASSIVGSNEQF

J gene: TRBJ2-7
V gene: TRBV6-6
CDR3 protein: ASSYSPGTSDQY

J gene: TRBJ2-5
V gene: TRBV6-5
CDR3 protein: ASSFQGEETQY

J gene: TRBJ2-7
V gene: TRBV27
CDR3 protein: ASSLLGLNYEQY

J gene: TRBJ1-2
V gene: TRBV3-1/TRBV3-2
CDR3 protein: ASSQDWWLGVNYGYT

J gene: TRBJ2-7
V gene: TRBV15
CDR3 protein: ATSRARDYEQY

J gene: TRBJ1-4
V gene: TRBV2
CDR3 protein: ASRGQGALPNEKLF

J gene: TRBJ2-3
V gene: TRBV5-1
CDR3 protein: ASSFRGLGTDTQY

J gene: TRBJ1-5
V gene: TRBV27
CDR3 protein: ASSLSSNQPQH